What follows are 13 T cell receptor beta chains derived from one specimen sequenced in a study of PD-L1 blockade in urothelial cancer. Described time point: peripheral blood 6 weeks after treatment start. Generated by immunoSEQ multiplex PCR, the TCRdb table keeps only in-frame clones and is missing some. The table includes 15,000 to 20,000 clones, over 80% detected once. The sample was PBMCs, taken around atezolizumab (anti-PD-L1) treatment. The receptors were gathered from a man in his fifties or sixties with urothelial cancer.

The chain uses TRBV18 and TRBJ1-5; the match to TRBD1 covers 8 bases. Germline assignment: CDR1 KGHSH and CDR2 LQKENI. CDR3 length equals 15 residues. Germline trimming cut 2 bases from V and 3 bases from J; bases unmatched to any gene: 3. DNA of the CDR3: TGTGCCAGCTCACCAAACAGGGGGAACAATCAGCCCCAGCATTTT. It codes for CASSPNRGNNQPQHF. Drawing the rest from reference TRBV18 and TRBJ1-5, the complete variable domain is NAGVMQNPRHLVRRRGQEARLRCSPMKGHSHVYWYRQLPEEGLKFMVYLQKENIIDESGMPKERFSAEFPKEGPSILRIQQVVRGDSAAYFCASSPNRGNNQPQHFGDGTRLSIL.

The chain uses TRBV30 and TRBJ1-5, with D hard to call. The V end lost 2 bases, the J end lost 3 bases, and 8 bases lay between the germline ends. This CDR3 is 13 amino acids long. The V gene's germline CDR1 is GTSNPN and CDR2 SVGIG (reference sequence). Here the CDR3 DNA reads TGTGCCTGGAGTAGGAGGGCCAATCAGCCCCAGCATTTT. Protein: CAWSRRANQPQHF.

The chain is built from TRBV2 and TRBJ2-7; 8 nucleotides agree with TRBD1. The V and J ends lost 6 bases and 2 bases, in that order; junction bases with no gene match: 6. The CDR3 sequence is 14 residues long. Germline assignment: CDR1 SNHLY and CDR2 FYNNEI. The CDR3 region is CASSPGTGPYEQYF. The CDR3 DNA reads as TGTGCCAGCAGCCCAGGGACAGGACCCTACGAGCAGTACTTC.

This clone has just a few counts. This chain joins TRBV6-4 and TRBJ2-1; no definite D call. Germline-derived CDR1 and CDR2 are MRHNA and SNTAGT. The CDR3 is 15 residues long. Trimming took 0 bases from V and 2 from J, leaving 8 bases between them. CDR3 sequence (DNA): TGTGCCAGCAGTGACTCGATCGAGGCCTACAATGAGCAGTTCTTC. Translation: CASSDSIEAYNEQFF.

Here the CDR3 DNA reads TGTGCCAGCAGCACGGGACAGGGAAACACCATATATTTT. It specifies CASSTGQGNTIYF. The chain combines TRBV11-3 with TRBJ1-3; 7 nucleotides line up with TRBD1. Trimming took 5 bases from V and 4 from J; bases not matched to a gene: 2. There are 13 residues in the CDR3. Germline assignment: CDR1 SGHNT and CDR2 YENEEA.

The chain carries TRBV7-6 and TRBJ2-5; TRBD1 aligns across 7 bases. With V trimmed by 5 bases and J by 1 base, 1 base remained unmatched. The germline V gene encodes CDR1 SGHVS and CDR2 FNYEAQ. This CDR3 is built from 13 residues. In nucleotides, the CDR3 is TGTGCCAGCAGCCGGGACAGCCAAGAGACCCAGTACTTC. Translation gives CASSRDSQETQYF.

J is TRBJ2-7 and V is TRBV6-5; 8 bases map to TRBD2. This CDR3 spans 13 amino acids. V shed 11 bases and J 1 base; nucleotides not matched to a gene: 7. CDR1 and CDR2 (germline): MNHEY, SVGAGI. The CDR3 here is CAVNTGGSYEQYF. For the CDR3, the DNA is TGTGCCGTCAATACGGGAGGGTCCTACGAGCAGTACTTC.

The chain employs TRBV2 and TRBJ1-5; 11 bases are shared with TRBD1. V trimming: 7 bases; J trimming: 6 bases; junction bases outside the gene matches: 8. Per germline, CDR1 SNHLY and CDR2 FYNNEI. This CDR3 spans 15 amino acids. CDR3 DNA: TGTGCCAGCACCTCGGACAGGGGGCACGCTCAGCCCCAGCATTTT. Protein product: CASTSDRGHAQPQHF. The entire variable domain, with the rest obtained from reference TRBV2 and TRBJ1-5, is as follows: EPEVTQTPSHQVTQMGQEVILRCVPISNHLYFYWYRQILGQKVEFLVSFYNNEISEKSEIFDDQFSVERPDGSNFTLKIRSTKLEDSAMYFCASTSDRGHAQPQHFGDGTRLSIL.

The chain employs TRBV30 and TRBJ2-7, with D maybe TRBD1 (6 bases). This CDR3 is 13 amino acids long. V was trimmed by 5 bases and J by 0 bases, leaving 11 bases between them. Per germline, CDR1 GTSNPN and CDR2 SVGIG (reference sequence). CDR3 loop: CAWERGSSYEQYF. In DNA form, the CDR3 reads TGTGCCTGGGAAAGGGGGAGCTCCTACGAGCAGTACTTC.

The chain links TRBV27 to TRBJ2-3; possibly TRBD2 for D (7 bases). Deletions cut 6 bases from V and 4 bases from J, with 20 bases between. CDR3 size: 16 residues. Germline V gene lookup returns CDR1 MNHEY and CDR2 SMNVEV (reference sequence). This chain's CDR3 is CASSLWGGRDSDTQYF. CDR3 nucleotides: TGTGCCAGCAGCCTTTGGGGGGGCCGAGATTCAGATACGCAGTATTTT.

The rearrangement joins TRBV5-1 to TRBJ2-3; 13 bases line up with TRBD2. V shed 4 bases, J shed 1 base, and the junction held 15 bases outside the gene matches. The CDR3 contains 20 residues. Germline-derived CDR1 and CDR2 are SGHRS and YFSETQ. The CDR3 loop is CASSKTSGRTLRVGTDTQYF. The CDR3 region has the DNA TGCGCCAGCAGCAAGACTAGCGGGAGGACTCTTCGGGTGGGCACAGATACGCAGTATTTT.

The rearrangement joins TRBV30 to TRBJ1-1; D gene unclear. The ends were cut back, 5 bases at V and 6 bases at J, with 7 bases in the middle. The CDR3 is made up of 10 amino acids. CDR1 and CDR2 (germline): GTSNPN, SVGIG (reference sequence). The CDR3 reads CAWGGPEAFF. CDR3 coding DNA: TGTGCCTGGGGAGGGCCTGAAGCTTTCTTT.

V is TRBV7-3 and J is TRBJ2-6, with D tentatively TRBD2 (5 bases). V shed 2 bases and J shed 0 bases, with 5 bases lying between them. CDR1 and CDR2 (germline): SGHTA, FQGTGA. The length of the CDR3 is 15 residues. In nucleotides, the CDR3 is TGTGCCAGCAGCTTAGGAGGCTCTGGGGCCAACGTCCTGACTTTC. Translation: CASSLGGSGANVLTF.